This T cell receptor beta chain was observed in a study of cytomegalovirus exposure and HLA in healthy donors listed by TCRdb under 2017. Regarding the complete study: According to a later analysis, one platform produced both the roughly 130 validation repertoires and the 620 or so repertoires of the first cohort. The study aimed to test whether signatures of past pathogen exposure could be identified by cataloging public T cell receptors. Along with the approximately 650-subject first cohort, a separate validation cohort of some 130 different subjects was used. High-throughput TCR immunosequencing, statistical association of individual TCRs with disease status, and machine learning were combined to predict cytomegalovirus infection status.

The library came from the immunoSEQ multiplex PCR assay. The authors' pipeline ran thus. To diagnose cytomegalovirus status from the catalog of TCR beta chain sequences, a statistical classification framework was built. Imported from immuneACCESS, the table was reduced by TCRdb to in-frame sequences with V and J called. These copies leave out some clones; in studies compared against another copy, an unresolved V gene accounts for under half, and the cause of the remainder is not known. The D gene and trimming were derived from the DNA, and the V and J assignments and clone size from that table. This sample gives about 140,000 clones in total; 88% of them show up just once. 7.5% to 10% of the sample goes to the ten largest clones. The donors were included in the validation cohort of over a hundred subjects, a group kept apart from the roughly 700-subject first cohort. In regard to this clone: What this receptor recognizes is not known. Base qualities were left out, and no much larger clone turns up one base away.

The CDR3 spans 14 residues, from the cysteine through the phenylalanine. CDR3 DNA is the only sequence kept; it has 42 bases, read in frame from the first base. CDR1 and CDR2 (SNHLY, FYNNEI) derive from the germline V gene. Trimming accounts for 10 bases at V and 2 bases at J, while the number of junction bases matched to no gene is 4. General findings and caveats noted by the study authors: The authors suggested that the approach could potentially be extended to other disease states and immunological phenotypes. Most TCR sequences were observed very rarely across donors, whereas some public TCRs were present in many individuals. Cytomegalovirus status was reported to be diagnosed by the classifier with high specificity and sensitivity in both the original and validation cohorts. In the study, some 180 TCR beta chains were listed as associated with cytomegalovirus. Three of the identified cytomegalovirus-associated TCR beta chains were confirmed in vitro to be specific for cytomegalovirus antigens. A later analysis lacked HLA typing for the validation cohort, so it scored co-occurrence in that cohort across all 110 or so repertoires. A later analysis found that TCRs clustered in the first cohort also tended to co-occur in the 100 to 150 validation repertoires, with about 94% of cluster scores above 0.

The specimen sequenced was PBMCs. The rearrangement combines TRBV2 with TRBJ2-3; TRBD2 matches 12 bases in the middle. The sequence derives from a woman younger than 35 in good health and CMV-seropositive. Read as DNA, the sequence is TGTGCCACACGACTAGCGGGAGTCACAGATACGCAGTATTTT. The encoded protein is CATRLAGVTDTQYF.